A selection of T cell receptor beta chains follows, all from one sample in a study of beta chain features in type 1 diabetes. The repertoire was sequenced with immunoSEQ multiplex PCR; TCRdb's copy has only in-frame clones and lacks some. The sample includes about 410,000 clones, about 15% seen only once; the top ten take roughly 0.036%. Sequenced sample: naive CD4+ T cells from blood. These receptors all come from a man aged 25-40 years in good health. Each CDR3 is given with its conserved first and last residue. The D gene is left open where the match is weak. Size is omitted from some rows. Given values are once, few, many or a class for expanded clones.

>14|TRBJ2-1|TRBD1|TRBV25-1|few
CASRETGYYNEQFF
TGTGCCAGCAGAGAGACAGGGTACTACAATGAGCAGTTCTTC
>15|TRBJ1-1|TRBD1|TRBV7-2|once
CASSLGGQSNTEAFF
TGTGCCAGCAGCTTAGGGGGACAGTCGAACACTGAAGCTTTCTTT
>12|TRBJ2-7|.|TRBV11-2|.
CASSLDPYEQYF
TGTGCCAGCAGCTTAGATCCTTACGAGCAGTACTTC
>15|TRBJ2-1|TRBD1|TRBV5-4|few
CASSSTGGLGNEQFF
TGTGCCAGCAGCTCGACAGGGGGTCTGGGCAATGAGCAGTTCTTC
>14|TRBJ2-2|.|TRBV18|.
CASSPLRSTGELFF
TGTGCCAGCTCACCATTAAGGAGCACCGGGGAGCTGTTTTTT
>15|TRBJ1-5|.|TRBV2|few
CASSPRTVSNQPQHF
TGTGCCAGCAGTCCGAGGACAGTAAGCAATCAGCCCCAGCATTTT
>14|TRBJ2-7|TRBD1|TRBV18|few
CASSRRTGVHEQYF
TGTGCCAGCTCACGACGGACAGGGGTCCACGAGCAGTACTTC
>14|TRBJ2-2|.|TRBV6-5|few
CASSLEGIRGELFF
TGTGCCAGCTCCCTCGAAGGAATTCGCGGGGAGCTGTTTTTT
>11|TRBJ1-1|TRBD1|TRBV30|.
CAGGDSGEAFF
TGTGCCGGAGGGGACAGCGGAGAAGCTTTCTTT
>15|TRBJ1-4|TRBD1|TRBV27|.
CASSPTGTGAEKLFF
TGTGCCAGCAGTCCCACCGGGACAGGGGCGGAAAAACTGTTTTTT
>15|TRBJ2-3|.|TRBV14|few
CASTQYGSSTDTQYF
TGTGCCAGCACCCAGTACGGGTCTAGCACAGATACGCAGTATTTT
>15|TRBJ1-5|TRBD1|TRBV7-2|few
CASSLGQGSNQPQHF
TGTGCCAGCAGCTTAGGACAGGGAAGCAATCAGCCCCAGCATTTT
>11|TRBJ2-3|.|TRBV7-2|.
CVSGAGATQYF
TGTGTTTCAGGGGCGGGGGCTACGCAGTATTTT
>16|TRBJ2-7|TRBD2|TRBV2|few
CASSPPLAGGGYEQYF
TGTGCCAGCAGTCCGCCTCTAGCGGGGGGCGGATACGAGCAGTACTTC
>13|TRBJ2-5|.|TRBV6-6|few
CASSYYNQETQYF
TGTGCCAGCAGTTACTACAACCAAGAGACCCAGTACTTC
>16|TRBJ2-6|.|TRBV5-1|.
CASSLTGATGANVLTF
TGCGCCAGCAGCTTGACGGGGGCTACTGGGGCCAACGTCCTGACTTTC
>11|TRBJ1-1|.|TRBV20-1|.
CSAVRVNEAFF
TGCAGTGCTGTTAGGGTAAATGAAGCTTTCTTT
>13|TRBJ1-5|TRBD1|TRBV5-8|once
CASSRQGDQPQHF
TGTGCCAGCAGCCGGCAGGGGGATCAGCCCCAGCATTTT
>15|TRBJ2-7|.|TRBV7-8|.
CASSLAGIGSYEQYF
TGTGCCAGCAGCTTAGCCGGGATAGGCTCCTACGAGCAGTACTTC
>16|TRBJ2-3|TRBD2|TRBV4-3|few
CASSLGTSGRTDTQYF
TGCGCCAGCAGCCTGGGGACTAGCGGACGCACAGATACGCAGTATTTT
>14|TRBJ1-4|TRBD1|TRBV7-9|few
CASSRGQANEKLFF
TGTGCCAGCAGCCGGGGACAGGCTAATGAAAAACTGTTTTTT
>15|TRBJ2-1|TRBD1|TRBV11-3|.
CASSTRTGLDNEQFF
TGTGCCAGCAGCACTAGGACAGGGTTGGACAATGAGCAGTTCTTC
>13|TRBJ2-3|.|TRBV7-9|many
CASSRPPTDTQYF
TGTGCCAGCAGCCGGCCCCCCACAGATACGCAGTATTTT
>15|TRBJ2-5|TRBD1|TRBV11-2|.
CASTIIGGFRETQYF
TGTGCCAGCACCATAATAGGGGGCTTCAGAGAGACCCAGTACTTC
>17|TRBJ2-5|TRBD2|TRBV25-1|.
CASSLDLAGGPLETQYF
TGTGCCAGCAGTCTTGATCTGGCGGGAGGGCCCTTAGAGACCCAGTACTTC
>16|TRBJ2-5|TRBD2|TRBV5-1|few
CASSPGLAEYQETQYF
TGCGCCAGCAGCCCAGGACTAGCGGAATATCAAGAGACCCAGTACTTC
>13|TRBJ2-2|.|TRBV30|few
CARRLPNTGELFF
TGTGCCCGACGACTCCCTAACACCGGGGAGCTGTTTTTT
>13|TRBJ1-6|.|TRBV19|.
CASSVQGESPLHF
TGTGCCAGTAGTGTACAGGGCGAGTCACCCCTCCACTTT
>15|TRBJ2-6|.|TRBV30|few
CAWSVRITGANVLTF
TGTGCCTGGAGTGTACGTATTACTGGGGCCAACGTCCTGACTTTC
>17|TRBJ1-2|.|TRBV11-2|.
CASSFWGPSTVGYGYTF
TGTGCCAGCAGCTTTTGGGGCCCATCCACAGTAGGATATGGCTACACCTTC
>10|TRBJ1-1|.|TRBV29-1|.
CSAGGSEAFF
TGCAGCGCCGGAGGGAGTGAAGCTTTCTTT
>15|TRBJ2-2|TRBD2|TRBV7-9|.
CASSRTSGSSGELFF
TGTGCCAGCAGCCGGACTAGCGGGAGTAGCGGGGAGCTGTTTTTT
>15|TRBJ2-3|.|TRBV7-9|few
CASSPLGASTDTQYF
TGTGCCAGCAGCCCCCTGGGGGCAAGCACAGATACGCAGTATTTT
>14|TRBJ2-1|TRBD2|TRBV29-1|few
CSVRTSGRAREQFF
TGCAGCGTTCGGACTAGCGGGAGGGCCAGGGAGCAGTTCTTC
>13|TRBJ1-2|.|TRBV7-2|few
CASSFGQGYGYTF
TGTGCCAGCAGCTTTGGGCAGGGGTACGGCTACACCTTC
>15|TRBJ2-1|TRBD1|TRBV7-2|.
CASSVPGQGYNEQFF
TGTGCCAGCAGCGTACCGGGACAGGGCTACAATGAGCAGTTCTTC
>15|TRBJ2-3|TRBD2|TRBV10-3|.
CATGASGGPGDTQYF
TGTGCCACTGGGGCTAGCGGGGGGCCGGGAGATACGCAGTATTTT
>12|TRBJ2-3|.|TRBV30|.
CAWSVSTDTQYF
TGTGCCTGGAGTGTAAGCACAGATACGCAGTATTTT
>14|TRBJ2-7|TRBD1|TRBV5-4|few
CASSFGQGIYEQYF
TGTGCCAGCAGCTTCGGACAGGGGATCTACGAGCAGTACTTC
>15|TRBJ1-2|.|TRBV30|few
CAWSVSLVRADGYTF
TGTGCCTGGAGTGTTAGTCTCGTCAGGGCGGATGGCTACACCTTC
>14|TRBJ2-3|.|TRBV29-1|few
CSVDMPGGTDTQYF
TGCAGCGTTGACATGCCAGGGGGGACAGATACGCAGTATTTT
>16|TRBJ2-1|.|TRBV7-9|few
CASSFSTQSSYNEQFF
TGTGCCAGCAGCTTCTCCACCCAGTCCTCCTACAATGAGCAGTTCTTC
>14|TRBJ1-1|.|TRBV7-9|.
CASSLEALNTEAFF
TGTGCCAGCAGCTTAGAGGCACTAAACACTGAAGCTTTCTTT
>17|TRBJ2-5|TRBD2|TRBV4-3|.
CASSQGITSGGGETQYF
TGCGCCAGCAGCCAGGGTATTACTAGCGGAGGGGGTGAGACCCAGTACTTC
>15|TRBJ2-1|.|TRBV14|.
CASSQVLGYLNEQFF
TGTGCCAGCAGCCAGGTTCTGGGGTATTTGAATGAGCAGTTCTTC
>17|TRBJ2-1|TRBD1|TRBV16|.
CASSQFVRTGGYNEQFF
TGTGCCAGCAGCCAATTTGTCAGGACAGGGGGCTACAATGAGCAGTTCTTC
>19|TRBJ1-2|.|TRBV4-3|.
CASSQDLTFMTAIDYGYTF
TGCGCCAGCAGCCAAGATCTCACATTTATGACAGCGATCGACTATGGCTACACCTTC
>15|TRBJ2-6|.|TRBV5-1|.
CASSRTDSGANVLTF
TGCGCCAGCAGCCGGACAGACTCTGGGGCCAACGTCCTGACTTTC
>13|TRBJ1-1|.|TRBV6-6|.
CASMGIVNTEAFF
TGTGCCAGCATGGGAATAGTGAACACTGAAGCTTTCTTT
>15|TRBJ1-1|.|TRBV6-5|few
CASSATGGANTEAFF
TGTGCCAGCAGTGCGACAGGTGGGGCGAACACTGAAGCTTTCTTT
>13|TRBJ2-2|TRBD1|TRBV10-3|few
CAISPQGAGELFF
TGTGCCATCAGTCCACAGGGGGCCGGGGAGCTGTTTTTT
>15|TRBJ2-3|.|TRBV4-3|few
CASSQQGQAADTQYF
TGCGCCAGCAGCCAACAAGGGCAGGCGGCAGATACGCAGTATTTT
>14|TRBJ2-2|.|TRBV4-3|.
CASSETPGIGELFF
TGCGCCAGCAGCGAAACCCCGGGGATCGGGGAGCTGTTTTTT
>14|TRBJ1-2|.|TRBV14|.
CASSGLFISNGYTF
TGTGCCAGCAGTGGCCTATTCATTTCCAATGGCTACACCTTC
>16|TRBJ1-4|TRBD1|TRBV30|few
CAWNRRTGGGQEKLFF
TGTGCCTGGAATCGGAGGACAGGGGGCGGGCAAGAAAAACTGTTTTTT
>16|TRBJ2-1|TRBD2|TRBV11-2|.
CASSSRERGAYNEQFF
TGTGCCAGCAGTTCTCGCGAGCGGGGGGCTTACAATGAGCAGTTCTTC
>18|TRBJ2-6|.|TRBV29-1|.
CSVSLLGAVNSGANVLTF
TGCAGCGTTAGCCTGTTAGGAGCAGTAAACTCTGGGGCCAACGTCCTGACTTTC
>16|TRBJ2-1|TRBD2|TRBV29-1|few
CSVEGPGLAGGNEQFF
TGCAGCGTTGAAGGACCGGGACTAGCGGGGGGTAATGAGCAGTTCTTC
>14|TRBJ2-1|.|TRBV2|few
CASNRGPGGDEQFF
TGTGCCAGCAACCGGGGGCCGGGGGGCGATGAGCAGTTCTTC
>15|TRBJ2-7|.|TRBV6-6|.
CASSYSRPETYEQYF
TGTGCCAGCAGTTACTCGAGACCGGAGACCTACGAGCAGTACTTC